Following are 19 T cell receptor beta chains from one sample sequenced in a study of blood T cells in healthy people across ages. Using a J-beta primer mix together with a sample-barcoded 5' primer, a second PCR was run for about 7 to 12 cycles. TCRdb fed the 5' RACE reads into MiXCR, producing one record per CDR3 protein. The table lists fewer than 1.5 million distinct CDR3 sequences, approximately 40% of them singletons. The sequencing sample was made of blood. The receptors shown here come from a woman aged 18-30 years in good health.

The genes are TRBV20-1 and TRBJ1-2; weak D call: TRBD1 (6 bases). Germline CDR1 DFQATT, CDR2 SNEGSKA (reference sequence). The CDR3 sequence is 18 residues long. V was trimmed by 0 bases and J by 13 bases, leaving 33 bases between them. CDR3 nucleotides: TGCAGTGCTAGAGATCTCGGGAACAGGGAGGTTGGAGTTCTGGAGTTCACCTTC. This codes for CSARDLGNREVGVLEFTF.

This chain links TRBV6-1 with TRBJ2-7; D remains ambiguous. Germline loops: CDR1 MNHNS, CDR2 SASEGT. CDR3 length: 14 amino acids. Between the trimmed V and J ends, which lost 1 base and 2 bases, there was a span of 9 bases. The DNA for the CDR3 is TGTGCCAGCAGTGAAGTTGGGAACCCCTACGAGCAGTACTTC. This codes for CASSEVGNPYEQYF.

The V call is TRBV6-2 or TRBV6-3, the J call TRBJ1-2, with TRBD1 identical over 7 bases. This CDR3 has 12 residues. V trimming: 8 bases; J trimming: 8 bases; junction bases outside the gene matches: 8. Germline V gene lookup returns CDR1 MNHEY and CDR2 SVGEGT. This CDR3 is CASAHRGAGYTF. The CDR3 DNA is TGTGCCAGCGCCCACAGGGGTGCCGGCTACACCTTC.

The DNA for the CDR3 is TGTGCCATCAGGGGACTAGCGGGGGCCGGTCCCTCGGAGAATGAGCAGTTCTTC. It is translated as CAIRGLAGAGPSENEQFF. The rearrangement links TRBV10-3 to TRBJ2-1; 14 bases line up with TRBD2. Trimming cost V 6 bases and J 7 bases; bases outside gene matches: 14. Germline loops: CDR1 ENHRY, CDR2 SYGVKD. The CDR3 length is 18 residues.

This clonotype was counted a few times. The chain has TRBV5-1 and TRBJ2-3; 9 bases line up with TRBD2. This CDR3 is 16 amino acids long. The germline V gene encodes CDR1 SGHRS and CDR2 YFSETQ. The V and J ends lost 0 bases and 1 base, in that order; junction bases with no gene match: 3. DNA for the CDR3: TGCGCCAGCAGCTTGGGACTAGCGGACCGCACAGATACGCAGTATTTT. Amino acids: CASSLGLADRTDTQYF.

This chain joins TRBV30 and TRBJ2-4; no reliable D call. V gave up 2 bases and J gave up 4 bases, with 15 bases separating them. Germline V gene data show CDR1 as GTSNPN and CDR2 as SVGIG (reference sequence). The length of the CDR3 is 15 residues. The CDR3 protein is CAWSIHTKYKNIQYF. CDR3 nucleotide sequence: TGTGCCTGGAGTATTCACACGAAATATAAAAACATTCAGTACTTC.

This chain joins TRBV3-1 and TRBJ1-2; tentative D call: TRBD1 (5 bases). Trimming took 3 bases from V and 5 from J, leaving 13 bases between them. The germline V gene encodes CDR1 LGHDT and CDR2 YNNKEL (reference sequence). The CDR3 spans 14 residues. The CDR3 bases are TGTGCCAGCAGCCAGGATCAGGGCCCATATGGCTACACCTTC. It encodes CASSQDQGPYGYTF.

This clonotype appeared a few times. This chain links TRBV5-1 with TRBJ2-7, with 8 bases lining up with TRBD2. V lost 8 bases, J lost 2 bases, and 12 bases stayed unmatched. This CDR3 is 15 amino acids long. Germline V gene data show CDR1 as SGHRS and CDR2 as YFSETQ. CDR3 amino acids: CASFPGAAGAYEQYF. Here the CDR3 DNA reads TGCGCCAGTTTCCCCGGCGCAGCGGGAGCCTACGAGCAGTACTTC.

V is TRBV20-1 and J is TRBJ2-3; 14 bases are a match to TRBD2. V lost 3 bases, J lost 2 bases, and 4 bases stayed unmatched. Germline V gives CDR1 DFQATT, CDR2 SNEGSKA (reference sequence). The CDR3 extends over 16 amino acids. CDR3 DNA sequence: TGCAGTGCTAGCCCGGGACTAGCGGGAGACACAGATACGCAGTATTTT. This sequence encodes CSASPGLAGDTDTQYF.

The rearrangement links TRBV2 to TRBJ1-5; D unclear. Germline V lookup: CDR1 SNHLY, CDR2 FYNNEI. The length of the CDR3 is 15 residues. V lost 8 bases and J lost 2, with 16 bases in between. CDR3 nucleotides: TGTGCCAGCCACCCGGAGATTGGGGGCAATCAGCCCCAGCATTTT. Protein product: CASHPEIGGNQPQHF.

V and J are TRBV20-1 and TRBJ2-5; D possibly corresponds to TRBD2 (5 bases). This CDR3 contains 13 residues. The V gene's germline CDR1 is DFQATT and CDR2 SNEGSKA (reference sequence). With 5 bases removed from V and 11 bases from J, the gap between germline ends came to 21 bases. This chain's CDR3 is CSAEDFPYNEQYF. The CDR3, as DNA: TGCAGTGCTGAGGACTTTCCCTACAATGAGCAGTACTTC.

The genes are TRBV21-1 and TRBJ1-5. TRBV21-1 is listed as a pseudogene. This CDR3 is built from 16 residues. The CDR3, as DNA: TGTGCCAGCAGCCTCATTAGGGGCCTTAACAATCAGCCCCAGCATTTT. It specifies CASSLIRGLNNQPQHF.

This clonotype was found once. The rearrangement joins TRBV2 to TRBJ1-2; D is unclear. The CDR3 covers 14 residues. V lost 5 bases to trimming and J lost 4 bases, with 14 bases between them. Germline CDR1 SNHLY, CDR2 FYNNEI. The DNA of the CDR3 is TGTGCCAGCAGTCCAAGACCGGACGGCTATGGCTACACCTTC. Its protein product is CASSPRPDGYGYTF.

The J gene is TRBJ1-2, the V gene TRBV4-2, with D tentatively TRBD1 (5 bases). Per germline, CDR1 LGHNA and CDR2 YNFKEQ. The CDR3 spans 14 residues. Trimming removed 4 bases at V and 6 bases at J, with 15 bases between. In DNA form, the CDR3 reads TGTGCCAGCAGCCCTTCCCTTGGGGGGGATGGCTACACCTTC. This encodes CASSPSLGGDGYTF.

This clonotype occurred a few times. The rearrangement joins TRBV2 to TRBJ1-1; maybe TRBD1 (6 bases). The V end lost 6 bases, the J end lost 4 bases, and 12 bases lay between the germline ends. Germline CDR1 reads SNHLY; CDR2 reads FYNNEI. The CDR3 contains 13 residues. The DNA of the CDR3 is TGTGCCAGCAGGTACAGGGCTGGCACTGAAGCTTTCTTT. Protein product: CASRYRAGTEAFF.

The CDR3 loop is CASDLGLAGAYNEQFF. The DNA for the CDR3 is TGTGCCTCCGACTTGGGGCTAGCGGGTGCCTACAATGAGCAGTTCTTC. V gene TRBV30 combines with J gene TRBJ2-1, with TRBD2 identical over 8 bases. The CDR3 sequence is 16 residues long. The germline V gene encodes CDR1 GTSNPN and CDR2 SVGIG (reference sequence). After removal of 7 bases from V and 2 bases from J, the junction contained 13 bases not matched to a gene.

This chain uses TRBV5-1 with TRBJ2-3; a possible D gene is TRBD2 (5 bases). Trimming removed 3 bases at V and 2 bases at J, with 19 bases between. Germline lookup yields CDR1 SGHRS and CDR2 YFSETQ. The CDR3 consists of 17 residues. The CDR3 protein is CASSSGYSRSLTDTQYF. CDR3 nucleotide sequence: TGCGCCAGCAGCTCGGGGTACTCGCGGTCCCTCACAGATACGCAGTATTTT.

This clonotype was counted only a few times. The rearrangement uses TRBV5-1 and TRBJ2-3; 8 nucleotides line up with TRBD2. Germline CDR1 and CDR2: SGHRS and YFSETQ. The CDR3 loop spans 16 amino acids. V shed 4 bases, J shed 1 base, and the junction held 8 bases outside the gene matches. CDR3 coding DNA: TGCGCCAGCAGCGATCTAAGCGGGAGCGGCACAGATACGCAGTATTTT. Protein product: CASSDLSGSGTDTQYF.

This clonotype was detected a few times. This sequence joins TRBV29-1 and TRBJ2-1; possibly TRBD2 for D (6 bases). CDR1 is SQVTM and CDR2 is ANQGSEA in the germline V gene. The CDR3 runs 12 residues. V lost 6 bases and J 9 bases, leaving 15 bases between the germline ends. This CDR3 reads CSVRRRGSEQFF. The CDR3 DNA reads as TGCAGCGTACGTCGGAGGGGTAGTGAGCAGTTCTTC.